What follows are 29 T cell receptor beta chains derived from one specimen sequenced in a study of CD8+CD57+ T cells in acquired aplastic anemia. The template used for profiling TCR beta VDJ and CDR3 was genomic DNA. TCRdb re-analysed the reads in MiXCR, keeping a single row per CDR3 protein. The sample holds fewer than 200,000 distinct CDR3 sequences, 55% to 80% seen once. Sequencing input: sorted CD4+, CD8+, or CD8+CD57+ T cells (not recorded which) from PBMCs. The source is a human donor in good health.

The J gene is TRBJ1-6, the V gene TRBV2; D unclear. V lost 6 bases and J lost 3, with 12 bases in between. Germline V gives CDR1 SNHLY, CDR2 FYNNEI. CDR3 length: 15 amino acids. CDR3 coding DNA: TGTGCCAGCAGCTGGACGGACCTCTATAATTCACCCCTCCACTTT. It translates to CASSWTDLYNSPLHF. Using reference TRBV2 and TRBJ1-6 for the parts outside the CDR3, the full variable domain is EPEVTQTPSHQVTQMGQEVILRCVPISNHLYFYWYRQILGQKVEFLVSFYNNEISEKSEIFDDQFSVERPDGSNFTLKIRSTKLEDSAMYFCASSWTDLYNSPLHFGNGTRLTVT.

This clonotype was found a few times. One junction end disagrees with the germline gene, perhaps due to a read error. The V call is TRBV10-3, the J call TRBJ2-1, with D hard to call. Germline V CDR1 and CDR2: ENHRY, SYGVKD. This CDR3 has 12 amino acids. The DNA for the CDR3 is TGTGCCATCGGTAGCTCTTACAATGAGCAATTCTTC. This encodes CAIGSSYNEQFF.

The V and J genes are TRBV20-1 and TRBJ2-7, with D tentatively TRBD1 or TRBD2 (5 bases each). V was shortened by 6 bases and J by 0 bases, with 9 bases between the two germline ends. The CDR3 is 12 amino acids. The germline V gene encodes CDR1 DFQATT and CDR2 SNEGSKA (reference sequence). The DNA of the CDR3 is TGCAGTGCGGTCGGGACCTCCTACGAGCAGTACTTC. It specifies CSAVGTSYEQYF.

This CDR3 reads CSARGGTENEKLFF. For the CDR3, the DNA is TGCAGTGCTAGGGGGGGGACAGAAAATGAAAAACTGTTTTTT. The genes are TRBV20-1 and TRBJ1-4; 7 bases are a match to TRBD1. CDR1 is DFQATT, CDR2 SNEGSKA, per germline (reference sequence). The V and J ends lost 3 bases and 5 bases, in that order; junction bases with no gene match: 6. This CDR3 comprises 14 residues.

A remark on this clonotype: The conserved phenylalanine or tryptophan normally closing the CDR3 is absent here, so this likely arose from a read error. The chain uses TRBV4-1 and TRBJ2-1; 12 bases map to TRBD1. The V segment lost 4 bases and the J segment 7 bases; nucleotides outside the gene matches: 11. The length of the CDR3 is 17 residues. Per the germline V gene, CDR1 is MGHRA and CDR2 is YSYEKL. The CDR3 DNA is TGCGCCAGCAGCCGTTACCTGGGACAGGGGGCGACGAATGAGCAGTTCCTC. This sequence encodes CASSRYLGQGATNEQFL.

As for this clonotype: A read error may explain this, as a much larger clone is one base away. The CDR3 here is CASSEGNLVGEQSF. The CDR3 DNA is TGTGCCAGCAGTGAAGGGAACCTGGTCGGTGAGCAGTCCTTC. The chain employs TRBV6-1 and TRBJ2-1; no clear D. CDR1 and CDR2 (germline): MNHNS, SASEGT. This CDR3 comprises 14 residues.

The chain combines TRBV24-1 with TRBJ1-6; D not certain. The CDR3 is made up of 11 amino acids. Deletions cut 7 bases from V and 8 bases from J, with 5 bases between. From germline, CDR1 is KGHDR and CDR2 SFDVKD. CDR3 DNA sequence: TGTGCCACCAGACTGTATTCACCCCTCCACTTT. This gives the protein CATRLYSPLHF.

The CDR3 is CASSLGDPILETQYF. The CDR3 region has the DNA TGTGCCAGCAGCTTAGGCGATCCAATTCTAGAGACCCAGTACTTC. The V gene is TRBV5-6, the J gene TRBJ2-5, with unresolved D. The CDR3 length is 15 residues. Germline V gene data show CDR1 as SGHDT and CDR2 as YYEEEE. Trimming removed 2 bases at V and 4 bases at J, with 15 bases between. The entire variable domain, with the rest obtained from reference TRBV5-6 and TRBJ2-5, is as follows: DAGVTQSPTHLIKTRGQQVTLRCSPKSGHDTVSWYQQALGQGPQFIFQYYEEEERQRGNFPDRFSGHQFPNYSSELNVNALLLGDSALYLCASSLGDPILETQYFGPGTRLLVL.

The chain links TRBV15 to TRBJ2-7, with TRBD1 as a possible D gene (5 bases). Trimming took 5 bases from V and 10 from J, leaving 15 bases between them. This CDR3 region has 12 residues. The germline V gene has CDR1 LNHNV and CDR2 YYDKDF (reference sequence). This chain's CDR3 is CATSLQGEVQYF. The DNA of the CDR3 is TGTGCCACCAGCCTGCAAGGGGAAGTTCAGTACTTC.

The rearrangement uses TRBV9 and TRBJ1-5; D is perhaps TRBD1 (5 bases). Per germline, CDR1 SGDLS and CDR2 YYNGEE. The CDR3 has 13 amino acids. Trimming cost V 4 bases and J 11 bases, with 16 bases left between them. CDR3 bases: TGTGCCAGCAGCTCCCACACCGGGACGGCCCAGCATTTT. This encodes CASSSHTGTAQHF.

Ten or more counts support this clonotype. The chain combines TRBV6-4 with TRBJ2-3; TRBD1 might be the D (5 bases). Germline values: CDR1 MRHNA, CDR2 SNTAGT. The CDR3 contains 13 residues. V shed 0 bases and J shed 4 bases, with 5 bases lying between them. In nucleotides, the CDR3 is TGTGCCAGCAGTGACTCAGGGGCAGATACGCAGTATTTT. This codes for CASSDSGADTQYF.

The chain has TRBV7-2 and TRBJ2-7; D remains ambiguous. CDR3 length: 15 residues. The germline V and J ends were trimmed by 6 bases and 1 base, with 16 bases remaining between them. Germline V lookup: CDR1 SGHTA, CDR2 FQGNSA. CDR3 residues: CASSSFSLVSYEQYF. CDR3 nucleotides: TGTGCCAGCAGTTCCTTTAGCCTAGTGTCCTACGAGCAGTACTTC.

V gene TRBV28 combines with J gene TRBJ2-1, with 7 positions matching TRBD2. The germline V gene has CDR1 MDHEN and CDR2 SYDVKM. V lost 4 bases and J lost 3; bases outside the gene matches: 12. The CDR3 sequence is 17 residues long. The CDR3 region has the DNA TGTGCCAGCAGTTCTGAGGATGCGGGAGATTACTACAATGAGCAGTTCTTC. Translation: CASSSEDAGDYYNEQFF.

The chain carries TRBV27 and TRBJ2-1, with D possibly being TRBD2 (5 bases). Trimming shortened V by 4 bases and J by 10 bases, and 11 bases separated the two germline ends. CDR1 and CDR2 from the germline V gene are MNHEY and SMNVEV (reference sequence). The CDR3 extends over 12 amino acids. The DNA for the CDR3 is TGTGCCAGCAGTTCCGAGGGAGTCGAGCAGTTCTTC. Protein sequence: CASSSEGVEQFF.

This chain joins TRBV25-1 and TRBJ2-2; the match to TRBD2 covers 8 bases. Unmatched junction bases numbered 5, after V lost 2 bases and J lost 6 bases. The germline V gene has CDR1 MGHDK and CDR2 SYGVNS. CDR3 length: 15 amino acids. The CDR3, as DNA: TGTGCCAGCAGTGAAGTTGGCGGGGGGCCCGGGGAGCTGTTTTTT. Translating it yields CASSEVGGGPGELFF. Drawing the rest from reference TRBV25-1 and TRBJ2-2, the complete variable domain is EADIYQTPRYLVIGTGKKITLECSQTMGHDKMYWYQQDPGMELHLIHYSYGVNSTEKGDLSSESTVSRIRTEHFPLTLESARPSHTSQYLCASSEVGGGPGELFFGEGSRLTVL.

The chain employs TRBV3-1 and TRBJ2-7; the match to TRBD1 covers 7 bases. After removal of 2 bases from V and 10 bases from J, the junction contained 5 bases not matched to a gene. The CDR3 has 12 residues. The V gene's germline CDR1 is LGHDT and CDR2 YNNKEL (reference sequence). The DNA for the CDR3 is TGTGCCAGCAGCCAAAACAGGGGATCCCAGTACTTC. This gives the protein CASSQNRGSQYF.

This chain connects TRBV24-1 to TRBJ1-5, with a tentative D call TRBD1 (6 bases). CDR1 and CDR2 (germline): KGHDR, SFDVKD. Trimming removed 7 bases at V and 2 bases at J, with 8 bases between. The CDR3 has 13 amino acids. The CDR3 DNA follows: TGTGCCACCAGGGCAGGGGGCAATCAGCCCCAGCATTTT. Protein product: CATRAGGNQPQHF.

The chain carries TRBV9 and TRBJ2-7, with a weak D call TRBD2 (6 bases). CDR3 length equals 14 residues. CDR1 is SGDLS and CDR2 is YYNGEE in the germline V gene. Between the trimmed V and J ends, which lost 0 bases and 2 bases, there was a span of 9 bases. The CDR3 DNA is TGTGCCAGCAGCGTAGACGGGAGAACCTACGAGCAGTACTTC. Protein sequence: CASSVDGRTYEQYF.

The chain employs TRBV10-3 and TRBJ1-3; D might be TRBD1 (6 bases). The V and J ends lost 6 bases and 0 bases respectively, with 9 bases between them. This CDR3 has 14 amino acids. CDR1 ENHRY and CDR2 SYGVKD come from the germline V gene. This chain's CDR3 is CAISSDSSGNTIYF. The DNA for the CDR3 is TGTGCCATCAGCTCGGACAGCTCTGGAAACACCATATATTTT.

This clonotype was picked up many times. The chain has TRBV9 and TRBJ1-1; tentatively, D is TRBD1 (5 bases). The CDR3 contains 14 residues. V was clipped by 1 base and J by 5 bases, with 12 bases between them. Germline values: CDR1 SGDLS, CDR2 YYNGEE. The CDR3 spells CASSVSNEGTEAFF. CDR3 bases: TGTGCCAGCAGCGTATCCAACGAGGGGACTGAAGCTTTCTTT.

J is TRBJ2-7 and V is TRBV20-1; 9 bases line up with TRBD1. Per germline, CDR1 DFQATT and CDR2 SNEGSKA (reference sequence). Trimming took 1 base from V and 5 from J; bases not matched to a gene: 12. This CDR3 spans 16 amino acids. CDR3 bases: TGCAGTGCTAGAGCCCCCCCACGGACAGGGGCGAACGAGCAGTACTTC. This gives the protein CSARAPPRTGANEQYF.

The V call is TRBV19, the J call TRBJ1-2, with no clear D. Germline lookup yields CDR1 LNHDA and CDR2 SQIVND (reference sequence). This CDR3 has 15 amino acids. V was clipped by 2 bases and J by 0 bases, with 10 bases between them. The CDR3 DNA reads TGTGCCAGTAGTATATTCTTATGTGCTAACTATGGCTACACCTTC. It translates to CASSIFLCANYGYTF.

Ten or more counts support this clonotype. This sequence joins TRBV14 and TRBJ2-7, with TRBD2 matching over 7 bases. Per the germline V gene, CDR1 is SGHDN and CDR2 is FVKESK. The CDR3 consists of 16 residues. Trimming at V came to 4 bases and at J to 0 bases, leaving 9 bases not matched to a gene. The CDR3 sequence is CASSPLLAGASYEQYF. CDR3 sequence (DNA): TGTGCCAGCAGCCCCCTTCTGGCGGGAGCCTCCTACGAGCAGTACTTC.

Details on this clonotype: Mismatch with germline at one junction end may stem from a read error. This chain connects TRBV24-1 to TRBJ1-4; D possibly corresponds to TRBD1 (5 bases). Germline V gene lookup returns CDR1 KGHDR and CDR2 SFDVKD. This CDR3 comprises 14 residues. This CDR3 reads CATSDVGQDEKLFF. In DNA form, the CDR3 reads TGTGCCACCAGTGATGTGGGGCAGGATGAAAAACTGTTTTTC.

The chain carries TRBV20-1 and TRBJ1-3; D remains unclear. The V end was cut by 3 bases, the J end by 2 bases, with 5 bases between. There are 12 residues in the CDR3. Germline V gives CDR1 DFQATT, CDR2 SNEGSKA (reference sequence). In DNA form, the CDR3 reads TGCAGTGCTAGGGAAACTGGAAACACCATATATTTT. The encoded protein is CSARETGNTIYF.

Concerning this clonotype: The CDR3 ends on some other residue instead of the conserved phenylalanine or tryptophan, so this is likely a read error. It is unclear where the CDR3 begins or ends on the DNA, so no DNA is shown, and the CDR3 is as TCRdb lists it. V and J are TRBV20-1 and TRBJ2-6; TRBD1 is the table's D call, not checked against the DNA. The CDR3 is 8 amino acids in total, end residues counted. Germline CDR1 and CDR2: DFQATT and SNEGSKA (reference sequence). This chain's CDR3 is CSVTDIDS.

The chain recombines TRBV2 with TRBJ1-1; D call uncertain. CDR3 length: 11 amino acids. The V gene's germline CDR1 is SNHLY and CDR2 FYNNEI. The germline V and J ends were trimmed by 2 bases and 8 bases, with 6 bases remaining between them. The chain's CDR3 is CASSERQEAFF. Here the CDR3 DNA reads TGTGCCAGCAGTGAAAGACAAGAAGCTTTCTTT.

The chain joins TRBV2 to TRBJ2-7; D call uncertain. The CDR3 is 13 residues long. Trimming removed 5 bases at V and 0 bases at J, with 8 bases between. Germline V CDR1 and CDR2: SNHLY, FYNNEI. In nucleotides, the CDR3 is TGTGCCAGCAGTCCTCCAATCTCCTACGAGCAGTACTTC. Translation gives CASSPPISYEQYF. The full variable domain, its missing parts supplied by reference TRBV2 and TRBJ2-7, is EPEVTQTPSHQVTQMGQEVILRCVPISNHLYFYWYRQILGQKVEFLVSFYNNEISEKSEIFDDQFSVERPDGSNFTLKIRSTKLEDSAMYFCASSPPISYEQYFGPGTRLTVT.

This clonotype was counted a single time. This chain links TRBV19 with TRBJ1-1; D not certain. V shed 6 bases and J shed 0 bases, with 14 bases lying between them. Germline V lookup: CDR1 LNHDA, CDR2 SQIVND (reference sequence). This CDR3 spans 15 amino acids. The CDR3 here is CASSGLETLNTEAFF. The DNA for the CDR3 is TGTGCCAGTAGCGGACTGGAGACACTGAACACTGAAGCTTTCTTT. The complete variable domain, with remaining parts taken from reference TRBV19 and TRBJ1-1, reads DGGITQSPKYLFRKEGQNVTLSCEQNLNHDAMYWYRQDPGQGLRLIYYSQIVNDFQKGDIAEGYSVSREKKESFPLTVTSAQKNPTAFYLCASSGLETLNTEAFFGQGTRLTVV.